The 29 T cell receptor beta chains given below trace back to one sample, sequenced in a study of chemoradiotherapy in HPV16-positive cancers (dated by TCRdb to between 2021 and 2024). Library preparation was by the immunoSEQ multiplex PCR assay. What TCRdb holds here is the immuneACCESS table cut down to in-frame rearrangements. Part of the clones is not present; checked against another copy, under half of the missing clones reflect an unresolved V gene, and the others are unexplained. The table for this sample lists some 31,000 clones; about 89% of them were counted only once. In total, the top ten clones hold roughly a fifth of the sample. Specimen: blood, collected from a patient who underwent chemoradiotherapy. All receptors come from a human donor with HPV-associated anogenital cancer.

The V and J genes are TRBV7-9 and TRBJ1-2; TRBD1 matches 8 bases. Germline-derived CDR1 and CDR2 are SEHNR and FQNEAQ (reference sequence). The CDR3 totals 16 residues. V dropped 5 bases and J dropped 1; count of bases not matched to a gene: 9. Here the CDR3 reads CASSPRDRIINYGYTF. Written as DNA, the CDR3 is TGTGCCAGCAGCCCCCGGGACAGGATAATTAACTATGGCTACACCTTC.

This chain joins TRBV7-2 and TRBJ1-1; D gene unclear. CDR3 length: 9 residues. The germline V and J ends were trimmed by 5 bases and 9 bases, with 4 bases remaining between them. Germline CDR1 SGHTA, CDR2 FQGNSA. In nucleotides, the CDR3 is TGTGCCAGCAGCCGAAAAGCTTTCTTT. This sequence encodes CASSRKAFF.

This clone occurred once. The rearrangement links TRBV27 to TRBJ2-2; 11 bases line up with TRBD2. The V gene's germline CDR1 is MNHEY and CDR2 SMNVEV (reference sequence). The CDR3 extends over 16 amino acids. Trimming took 3 bases from V and 2 from J; bases not matched to a gene: 2. The CDR3 nucleotides read TGTGCCAGCAGTTTGACTAGCGGGGCTAACACCGGGGAGCTGTTTTTT. This encodes CASSLTSGANTGELFF.

J is TRBJ2-7 and V is TRBV27; TRBD2 matches 8 bases. Germline values: CDR1 MNHEY, CDR2 SMNVEV (reference sequence). The junction had 13 bases not matched to a gene; V was cut back by 3 bases and J by 3 bases. The CDR3 sequence is 17 residues long. The CDR3 nucleotides are TGTGCCAGCAGTTTGACTCTGGGGCGGGGGGTCGGCTACGAGCAGTACTTC. This sequence encodes CASSLTLGRGVGYEQYF.

The J gene is TRBJ2-7, the V gene TRBV28; 10 positions match TRBD2. V trimming: 2 bases; J trimming: 1 base; junction bases outside the gene matches: 2. The germline V gene has CDR1 MDHEN and CDR2 SYDVKM. CDR3 length: 15 amino acids. CDR3: CASSLGTSVSYEQYF. CDR3 DNA sequence: TGTGCCAGCAGTTTAGGGACTAGCGTTTCCTACGAGCAGTACTTC.

This sequence joins TRBV6-5 and TRBJ2-7; TRBD2 matches 7 bases. CDR3 size: 15 residues. Per the germline V gene, CDR1 is MNHEY and CDR2 is SVGAGI. V shed 8 bases, J shed 0 bases, and the junction held 10 bases outside the gene matches. The CDR3 spells CASGYLAESSYEQYF. The CDR3 bases are TGTGCCAGCGGGTATCTAGCGGAGAGCTCCTACGAGCAGTACTTC.

This sequence joins TRBV7-2 and TRBJ2-2; weak D call: TRBD1 (6 bases). Per the germline V gene, CDR1 is SGHTA and CDR2 is FQGNSA. The germline V and J ends were trimmed by 5 bases and 8 bases, with 18 bases remaining between them. The length of the CDR3 is 15 residues. The CDR3 here is CASSPLGQGLGELFF. In DNA form, the CDR3 reads TGTGCCAGCAGCCCCTTGGGGCAGGGGTTAGGGGAGCTGTTTTTT.

The chain uses TRBV5-4 and TRBJ1-4; D not resolved. This CDR3 spans 13 amino acids. Trimming shortened V by 0 bases and J by 8 bases, and 8 bases separated the two germline ends. Germline V gene data show CDR1 as SGHNT and CDR2 as YYREEE (reference sequence). CDR3 in amino acids: CASSLGREEKLFF. For the CDR3, the DNA is TGTGCCAGCAGCTTGGGCCGGGAGGAAAAACTGTTTTTT.

CDR3 sequence (DNA): TGTGCCAGCAGTAGCGGGACGAGCCCCTACAATGAGCAGTTCTTC. Protein sequence: CASSSGTSPYNEQFF. The V gene is TRBV27, the J gene TRBJ2-1; 7 bases line up with TRBD2. CDR1 MNHEY and CDR2 SMNVEV come from the germline V gene (reference sequence). This CDR3 comprises 15 residues. The ends lost 5 bases at V and 2 bases at J; junction bases unmatched: 6.

The J gene is TRBJ2-4, the V gene TRBV15, with D hard to call. The CDR3 extends over 18 amino acids. V lost 3 bases to trimming and J lost 0 bases, with 18 bases between them. In germline, CDR1 is LNHNV, CDR2 YYDKDF (reference sequence). CDR3 loop: CATSSPPGQATAKNIQYF. In nucleotides, the CDR3 is TGTGCCACCAGCAGTCCCCCCGGGCAGGCGACAGCCAAAAACATTCAGTACTTC.

The V and J genes are TRBV10-3 and TRBJ1-1; TRBD1 agrees at 9 bases. J lost 3 bases, V lost 6 bases, and 5 bases had no gene match. In germline, CDR1 is ENHRY, CDR2 SYGVKD. The CDR3 runs to 14 residues. In DNA, the CDR3 is TGTGCCATCAGCCGGGACAGGGAACACACTGAAGCTTTCTTT. This gives the protein CAISRDREHTEAFF.

The chain carries TRBV2 and TRBJ2-7, with 9 positions matching TRBD2. V gave up 6 bases and J gave up 3 bases; unmatched junction bases: 6. The CDR3 runs 14 residues. Germline V gene sequence: CDR1 SNHLY, CDR2 FYNNEI. CDR3 bases: TGTGCCAGCAGGGGCTGGACTAGCGTCTACGAGCAGTACTTC. Translated: CASRGWTSVYEQYF. Using reference TRBV2 and TRBJ2-7 for the parts outside the CDR3, the full variable domain is EPEVTQTPSHQVTQMGQEVILRCVPISNHLYFYWYRQILGQKVEFLVSFYNNEISEKSEIFDDQFSVERPDGSNFTLKIRSTKLEDSAMYFCASRGWTSVYEQYFGPGTRLTVT.

The chain uses TRBV4-1 and TRBJ2-1, with 8 bases matching TRBD1. Germline assignment: CDR1 MGHRA and CDR2 YSYEKL. After removal of 4 bases from V and 4 bases from J, the junction contained 6 bases not matched to a gene. The CDR3 is made up of 15 amino acids. The DNA of the CDR3 is TGCGCCAGCAGCCTTGGACAGGGAGATTACAATGAGCAGTTCTTC. Translation: CASSLGQGDYNEQFF.

This clone has just a few counts. CDR3 bases: TGTGCCTGGACGGGGGGCACGAACACTGAAGCTTTCTTT. This sequence encodes CAWTGGTNTEAFF. The gene calls are TRBV30 and TRBJ1-1; TRBD1 is a possible D gene (6 bases). Germline values: CDR1 GTSNPN, CDR2 SVGIG (reference sequence). The CDR3 loop spans 13 amino acids. Trimming removed 4 bases at V and 1 base at J, with 10 bases between. The full variable domain, in which reference TRBV30 and TRBJ1-1 provide the parts outside the CDR3, is SQTIHQWPATLVQPVGSPLSLECTVEGTSNPNLYWYRQAAGRGLQLLFYSVGIGQISSEVPQNLSASRPQDRQFILSSKKLLLSDSGFYLCAWTGGTNTEAFFGQGTRLTVV.

This rearrangement joins TRBV5-4 to TRBJ2-2; D gene unclear. Deletions cut 0 bases from V and 7 bases from J, with 7 bases between. Germline values: CDR1 SGHNT, CDR2 YYREEE (reference sequence). This CDR3 has 13 residues. The CDR3 region has the DNA TGTGCCAGCAGCTTGGTTCAGGACGGGGAGCTGTTTTTT. Translating it yields CASSLVQDGELFF.

The genes are TRBV7-8 and TRBJ2-1; D is perhaps TRBD2 (6 bases). V shed 1 base and J shed 11 bases, with 9 bases lying between them. Looked up from germline, CDR1 is SGHVS and CDR2 is FQNEAQ. The CDR3 loop spans 12 amino acids. The CDR3 sequence is CASSLEAGKQFF. The DNA for the CDR3 is TGTGCCAGCAGCTTAGAGGCGGGAAAGCAGTTCTTC. The full variable domain, its missing parts supplied by reference TRBV7-8 and TRBJ2-1, is GAGVSQSPRYKVAKRGQDVALRCDPISGHVSLFWYQQALGQGPEFLTYFQNEAQLDKSGLPSDRFFAERPEGSVSTLKIQRTQQEDSAVYLCASSLEAGKQFFGPGTRLTVL.

The V gene is TRBV9, the J gene TRBJ1-1; 8 positions match TRBD1. CDR3 length: 15 amino acids. The germline V gene has CDR1 SGDLS and CDR2 YYNGEE. With 3 bases clipped from V and 0 bases from J, the junction kept 4 bases outside the gene matches. This CDR3 reads CASSAGQELNTEAFF. CDR3 nucleotides: TGTGCCAGCAGCGCGGGACAGGAGCTGAACACTGAAGCTTTCTTT.

The V call is TRBV7-3, the J call TRBJ1-2; TRBD1 matches at 9 bases. V lost 5 bases and J lost 3; bases outside the gene matches: 10. The CDR3 length is 16 residues. Looked up from germline, CDR1 is SGHTA and CDR2 is FQGTGA. CDR3 in amino acids: CASSPGTGIGYYGYTF. For the CDR3, the DNA is TGTGCCAGCAGCCCAGGGACAGGGATAGGGTACTATGGCTACACCTTC. The complete variable domain, with remaining parts taken from reference TRBV7-3 and TRBJ1-2, reads GAGVSQTPSNKVTEKGKYVELRCDPISGHTALYWYRQSLGQGPEFLIYFQGTGAADDSGLPNDRFFAVRPEGSVSTLKIQRTERGDSAVYLCASSPGTGIGYYGYTFGSGTRLTVV.

The rearrangement joins TRBV7-2 to TRBJ1-5; D perhaps matches TRBD1 (5 bases). Trimming removed 2 bases at V and 0 bases at J, with 14 bases between. The V gene's germline CDR1 is SGHTA and CDR2 FQGNSA. The CDR3 runs to 17 residues. CDR3 region: CASSLRGGPYSNQPQHF. The CDR3 nucleotides are TGTGCCAGCAGCTTACGTGGGGGACCGTATAGCAATCAGCCCCAGCATTTT.

This chain joins TRBV6-5 and TRBJ1-5, with unresolved D. The CDR3 spans 12 residues. Germline V gives CDR1 MNHEY, CDR2 SVGAGI. The V end was cut by 2 bases, the J end by 9 bases, with 8 bases between. In nucleotides, the CDR3 is TGTGCCAGCAGTTACCCTGGCGGGCCCCAGCATTTT. Protein product: CASSYPGGPQHF.

The gene calls are TRBV6-1 and TRBJ2-7, with 13 bases identical to TRBD2. V was pared by 8 bases and J by 4 bases, with 5 bases of the junction left unmatched. The V gene's germline CDR1 is MNHNS and CDR2 SASEGT. CDR3 length: 14 residues. The CDR3: CASRGLAGRYEQYF. DNA of the CDR3: TGTGCCAGCCGGGGACTAGCGGGACGATACGAGCAGTACTTC.

V gene TRBV19 combines with J gene TRBJ2-7, with D uncertain. The germline CDR1 and CDR2 sequences are LNHDA and SQIVND (reference sequence). The V and J ends lost 3 bases and 3 bases respectively, with 9 bases between them. The CDR3 totals 13 residues. The DNA for the CDR3 is TGTGCCAGTAGTATTGGGTCATACTACGAGCAGTACTTC. This encodes CASSIGSYYEQYF. The whole variable domain, remainder taken from reference TRBV19 and TRBJ2-7, is DGGITQSPKYLFRKEGQNVTLSCEQNLNHDAMYWYRQDPGQGLRLIYYSQIVNDFQKGDIAEGYSVSREKKESFPLTVTSAQKNPTAFYLCASSIGSYYEQYFGPGTRLTVT.

V usage is TRBV15 and J usage is TRBJ1-1; D is uncertain. The germline V gene has CDR1 LNHNV and CDR2 YYDKDF (reference sequence). V was pared by 0 bases and J by 0 bases, with 2 bases between. The CDR3 is 13 residues long. DNA for the CDR3: TGTGCCACCAGCAGAGAACTGAACACTGAAGCTTTCTTT. It codes for CATSRELNTEAFF.

The chain couples TRBV19 to TRBJ2-7; 13 bases map to TRBD2. CDR3 length equals 16 residues. CDR1 is LNHDA, CDR2 SQIVND, per germline (reference sequence). J lost 2 bases, V lost 6 bases, and 7 bases had no gene match. The CDR3 DNA reads TGTGCCAGTAGGCGAGACGGGACTAGCGGGACCTACGAGCAGTACTTC. Its translation: CASRRDGTSGTYEQYF.

V usage is TRBV28 and J usage is TRBJ1-2; 7 bases agree with TRBD1. J was trimmed by 2 bases and V by 5 bases; bases with no gene match: 5. Germline-derived CDR1 and CDR2 are MDHEN and SYDVKM. This CDR3 has 14 amino acids. The CDR3 region is CASSLGGWNYGYTF. CDR3 coding DNA: TGTGCCAGCAGTCTAGGGGGCTGGAACTATGGCTACACCTTC.

The genes are TRBV29-1 and TRBJ1-2; 8 bases are shared with TRBD1. The CDR3 has 14 residues. J was trimmed by 8 bases and V by 3 bases; bases with no gene match: 11. The V gene's germline CDR1 is SQVTM and CDR2 ANQGSEA. CDR3 coding DNA: TGCAGCGTTGAGGATCTGGACAGGGCGAGCGGCTACACCTTC. Translated, it gives CSVEDLDRASGYTF.

The V and J genes are TRBV7-9 and TRBJ2-7; TRBD1 matches 7 bases. Germline V gives CDR1 SEHNR, CDR2 FQNEAQ (reference sequence). V lost 3 bases to trimming and J lost 6 bases; unmatched junction nucleotides: 5. The CDR3 sequence is 13 residues long. CDR3 in DNA: TGTGCCAGCAGCTTGATGACAGGGCGCGAGCAGTACTTC. Amino acid sequence: CASSLMTGREQYF.

The chain links TRBV5-8 to TRBJ1-1; D is unresolved. Trimming shortened V by 8 bases and J by 4 bases, and 15 bases separated the two germline ends. This CDR3 region has 13 residues. The germline gives CDR1 SGHTS, CDR2 YDEGEE. CDR3 in DNA: TGTGCCAGTGTCTTTGGGGTTGGCACTGAAGCTTTCTTT. This translates into CASVFGVGTEAFF.

The chain is built from TRBV28 and TRBJ1-2; no clear D gene. Between the trimmed V and J ends, which lost 5 bases and 3 bases, there was a span of 7 bases. This CDR3 is built from 12 residues. Germline CDR1 is MDHEN and CDR2 is SYDVKM. In DNA form, the CDR3 reads TGTGCCAGCAGTATCCAGGACTATGGCTACACCTTC. This translates into CASSIQDYGYTF.